The clone carrying this T cell receptor beta chain was seen repeatedly, ten times or more. Its antigen is as yet unknown. These data originate in a study of T cells in Graves' hyperthyroidism and ophthalmopathy. Amplification of TCR beta CDR3 regions used RNA as the template. First-round RT-PCR targeting the TCR CDR3 was performed with the HTBI primer set. One entry per CDR3 protein results from TCRdb running MiXCR on the multiplex PCR reads. There are some 600,000 distinct CDR3 sequences in the sample; 46% occur only once, and approximately 8.2% lies in the top ten. General study results and limits: Ophthalmopathy and stable hyperthyroidism were separated by a 13 V-J model. Most expanded thyroid clonotypes above 0.001 also appeared in blood.

Per germline, CDR1 ENHRY and CDR2 SYGVKD. This CDR3 is built from 15 residues. V was pared by 3 bases and J by 5 bases, with 7 bases of the junction left unmatched. Researchers defined stable Graves' hyperthyroidism as no ophthalmopathy progression within 18 months. Criteria for exclusion of patients were uncontrolled infection, other autoimmune disease, pregnancy or lactation. Sequenced: peripheral blood or thyroid tissue (not recorded which). The sequence derives from a woman aged 18-35 years with Graves' hyperthyroidism. The chain is built from TRBV10-3 and TRBJ1-5; TRBD1 matches at 7 bases. The CDR3: CAISDMDRSYQPQHF. DNA of the CDR3: TGTGCCATCAGTGATATGGACAGGTCATATCAGCCCCAGCATTTT.